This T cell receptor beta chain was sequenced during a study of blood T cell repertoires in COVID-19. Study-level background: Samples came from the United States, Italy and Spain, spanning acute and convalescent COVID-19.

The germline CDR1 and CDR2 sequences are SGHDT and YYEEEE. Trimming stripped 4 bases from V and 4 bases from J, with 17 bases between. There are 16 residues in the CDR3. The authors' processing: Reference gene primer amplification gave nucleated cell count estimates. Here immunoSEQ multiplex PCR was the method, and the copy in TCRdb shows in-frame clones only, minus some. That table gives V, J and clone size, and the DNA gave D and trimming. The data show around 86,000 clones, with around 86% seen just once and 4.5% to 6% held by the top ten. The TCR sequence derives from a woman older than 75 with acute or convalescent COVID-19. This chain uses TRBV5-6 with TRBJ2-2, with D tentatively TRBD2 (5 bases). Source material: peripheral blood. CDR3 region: CASSPRGSRGTGELFF. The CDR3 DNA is TGTGCCAGCAGCCCCCGTGGGAGTCGGGGCACCGGGGAGCTGTTTTTT.